This TCR beta chain comes out of a study of regulatory T cells in long-lasting Graves disease. General study findings and limits: Persistent-disease Graves' patients showed less TCR diversity than new cases. Clonotypes that were public and shared totalled a few thousand in persistent patients versus 850 to 1,000 in new patients.

Many counts were recorded for this clonotype. The antigen remains unidentified. CDR3 regions were amplified by Arm-PCR using iRepertoire HTBI primers to build TCR beta libraries. TCRdb independently ran MiXCR on the multiplex PCR reads; one entry per CDR3 protein. This sample has roughly 410,000 distinct CDR3 sequences, with about 15% found just once. Time point denoted: newly diagnosed GD, antithyroid drugs for less than 3 months. The TCR library used RNA extracted from PBMCs. From germline, CDR1 is SGHVS and CDR2 FQNEAQ. The CDR3 loop spans 13 amino acids. The V and J ends lost 6 bases and 6 bases respectively, with 14 bases between them. These data were also filed under a second study, of T cells in Graves' hyperthyroidism and ophthalmopathy. That study adds: Patients aged 18 to 65 with hyperthyroidism were newly diagnosed, with duration under 2 months.

This chain connects TRBV7-8 to TRBJ1-1, with unresolved D. This TCR was recovered from a woman aged 40 to 49 with Graves disease. The sample in question was peripheral blood mononuclear cells (PBMCs), obtained at new diagnosis, from a patient treated with antithyroid drugs. CDR3 nucleotide sequence: TGTGCCAGCAGAACTACCAGCCTCGCTGAAGCTTTCTTT. This sequence encodes CASRTTSLAEAFF.